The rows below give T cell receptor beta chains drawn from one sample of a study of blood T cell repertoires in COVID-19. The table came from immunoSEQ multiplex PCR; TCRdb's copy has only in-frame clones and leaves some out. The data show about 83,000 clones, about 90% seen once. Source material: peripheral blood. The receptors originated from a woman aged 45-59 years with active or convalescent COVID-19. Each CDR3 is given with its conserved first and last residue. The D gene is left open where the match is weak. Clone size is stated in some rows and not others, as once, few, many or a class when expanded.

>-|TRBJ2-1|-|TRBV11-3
TGTGCCAGCAGCTTGTCAGGGGTCAACTATGAGCAGTTCTTC
CASSLSGVNYEQFF
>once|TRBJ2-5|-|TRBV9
TGTGCCAGCAGCGTAACGGGGGTCCCGACGGAGACCCAGTACTTC
CASSVTGVPTETQYF
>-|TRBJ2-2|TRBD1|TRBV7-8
TGTGCCAGCAGCTTAGTCGGGGGACAGGGGGCCACCGGGGAGCTGTTTTTT
CASSLVGGQGATGELFF
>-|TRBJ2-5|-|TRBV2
TGTGCCAGCAGTGGATACAGGGAAGAGACCCAGTACTTC
CASSGYREETQYF
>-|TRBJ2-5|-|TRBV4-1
TGCGCCAGCAGCCAAGATGAGGGAACGGTACAAGAGACCCAGTACTTC
CASSQDEGTVQETQYF
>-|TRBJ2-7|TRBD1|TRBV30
TGTGCCTGGACAGGGGGCCGCGAGCAGTACTTC
CAWTGGREQYF
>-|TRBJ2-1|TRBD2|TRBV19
TGTGCCAGTAGTGCCCCCGGGACTAGCGGTTACAATGAGCAGTTCTTC
CASSAPGTSGYNEQFF
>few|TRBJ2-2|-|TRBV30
TGTGCCGGGAGGACACGCACCGGGGAGCTGTTTTTT
CAGRTRTGELFF
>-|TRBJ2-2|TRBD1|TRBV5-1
TGCGCCAGCAGCTTGGCCCTATTAAGACAGGGGTCCACCGGGGAGCTGTTTTTT
CASSLALLRQGSTGELFF
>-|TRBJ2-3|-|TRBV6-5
TGTGCCAGCAGTTACTCGTATGGAGGCCTCACAGATACGCAGTATTTT
CASSYSYGGLTDTQYF
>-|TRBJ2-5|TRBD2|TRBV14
TGTGCCAGCAGACAAGCGGGGGAACCCCAAGAGACCCAGTACTTC
CASRQAGEPQETQYF
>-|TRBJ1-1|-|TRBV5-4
TGTGCCAGCAGCTTTTGGGGCGCTACTGAAGCTTTCTTT
CASSFWGATEAFF
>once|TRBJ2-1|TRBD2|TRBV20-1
TGCAGTGCTAGTATGAGAGCGGGGTCTTACAATGAGCAGTTCTTC
CSASMRAGSYNEQFF
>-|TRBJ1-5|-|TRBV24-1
TGTGCCACCAGCGGGGATAGCAATCAGCCCCAGCATTTT
CATSGDSNQPQHF
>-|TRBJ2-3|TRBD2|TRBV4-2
TGTGCCAGCAGCCAAGAGCCGGGGGGGGCGGCAGATACGCAGTATTTT
CASSQEPGGAADTQYF
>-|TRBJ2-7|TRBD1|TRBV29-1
TGCAGCGTTGAAGCCCTGGACAGGGGGCGGTACGAGCAGTACTTC
CSVEALDRGRYEQYF
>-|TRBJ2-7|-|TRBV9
TGTGCCAGCAGCGTAGCGTTAGGTAGGGGGAAGACGGGCGAGCAGTACTTC
CASSVALGRGKTGEQYF
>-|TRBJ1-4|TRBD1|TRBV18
TGTGCCAGCTCGCTTGACAGGGCGGACGAAAAACTGTTTTTT
CASSLDRADEKLFF
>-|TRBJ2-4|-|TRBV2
TGTGCCAGCAGTGAAGAGGCGTTAGCCCTTGTGGCCAAAAACATTCAGTACTTC
CASSEEALALVAKNIQYF
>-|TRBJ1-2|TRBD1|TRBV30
TGTGCCTGGAGTGGACAGGGGCCCTATGGCTACACCTTC
CAWSGQGPYGYTF